A single sample gave rise to the 17 T cell receptor beta chains below, sequenced in a study of blood T cell repertoires in COVID-19 (dated by TCRdb to 2019 to 2021). Library generation was performed with the immunoSEQ multiplex PCR assay. The clones in this table, taken by TCRdb from immuneACCESS, are in-frame only. Not every clone is retained; where verified, under half of the shortfall comes from an unresolved V gene, and the cause of the rest is unknown. Recorded for this sample are about 200,000 clones; roughly 85% of them occurred a single time. Over 2.5% of the sample is in the top ten clones. The specimen was peripheral blood. These receptor sequences come from a man in his 60s with acute or convalescent COVID-19.

This clone was counted once. The gene calls are TRBV5-1 and TRBJ2-2; 9 bases map to TRBD1. CDR3 length: 16 amino acids. Germline loops: CDR1 SGHRS, CDR2 YFSETQ. V gave up 4 bases and J gave up 2 bases; unmatched junction bases: 6. CDR3 in amino acids: CASSLGTGKNTGELFF. The CDR3 nucleotides read TGCGCCAGCAGCCTGGGGACAGGGAAAAACACCGGGGAGCTGTTTTTT.

This chain connects TRBV30 to TRBJ1-3; D gene uncertain. The CDR3 runs to 12 residues. Trimming removed 5 bases from V and 0 bases from J, with 5 bases in between. Germline V CDR1 and CDR2: GTSNPN, SVGIG (reference sequence). CDR3 amino acids: CAWDNSGNTIYF. In nucleotides, the CDR3 is TGTGCCTGGGACAACTCTGGAAACACCATATATTTT.

The rearrangement links TRBV7-9 to TRBJ1-5; D remains ambiguous. Trimming pared 5 bases from V and 7 bases from J, leaving 9 bases between. The CDR3 sequence is 12 residues long. CDR1 and CDR2 from the germline V gene are SEHNR and FQNEAQ (reference sequence). CDR3: CASSATGQPQHF. The CDR3 DNA sequence: TGTGCCAGCAGCGCCACCGGGCAGCCCCAGCATTTT.

The chain has TRBV20-1 and TRBJ2-7; TRBD2 agrees at 8 bases. The CDR3 runs to 11 residues. Germline CDR1 and CDR2: DFQATT and SNEGSKA (reference sequence). In DNA, the CDR3 is TGCTTACTCGGGAGGGGCTACGAGCAGTACTTC. Its protein product is CLLGRGYEQYF.

This chain connects TRBV28 to TRBJ2-5; 10 bases line up with TRBD2. Germline lookup yields CDR1 MDHEN and CDR2 SYDVKM. Trimming took 5 bases from V and 2 from J; bases not matched to a gene: 5. The CDR3 runs to 15 residues. The CDR3 loop is CASSRGTSVQETQYF. CDR3 nucleotides: TGTGCCAGCAGTCGAGGGACTAGCGTACAAGAGACCCAGTACTTC.

J is TRBJ2-1 and V is TRBV4-1; 7 bases align to TRBD2. Germline trimming cut 3 bases from V and 0 bases from J; bases unmatched to any gene: 5. Germline CDR1 and CDR2: MGHRA and YSYEKL. The CDR3 extends over 16 amino acids. The CDR3 nucleotides are TGCGCCAGCAGCCACGGGCGGGAGCCCTCCTACAATGAGCAGTTCTTC. Its translation: CASSHGREPSYNEQFF.

The chain has TRBV27 and TRBJ2-3; D unclear. The CDR3 contains 17 residues. Trimming removed 2 bases at V and 0 bases at J, with 15 bases between. The germline V gene encodes CDR1 MNHEY and CDR2 SMNVEV (reference sequence). The DNA of the CDR3 is TGTGCCAGCAGTTTACAATTGAGAACCGATAGCACAGATACGCAGTATTTT. Translation: CASSLQLRTDSTDTQYF.

This clone was observed a few times. The chain carries TRBV2 and TRBJ1-3, with TRBD1 matching 10 bases. CDR1 and CDR2 (germline): SNHLY, FYNNEI. J gave up 2 bases and V 6 bases, and 4 bases lay outside the gene matches. This CDR3 spans 15 amino acids. In nucleotides, the CDR3 is TGTGCCAGCAGGTCGACAGGGGGCACTGGAAACACCATATATTTT. It yields the protein CASRSTGGTGNTIYF.

The chain is built from TRBV9 and TRBJ2-1, with 8 bases that match TRBD1. The CDR3 is 14 residues long. V lost 3 bases and J lost 7; bases outside the gene matches: 6. Germline CDR1 is SGDLS and CDR2 is YYNGEE. The CDR3, as DNA: TGTGCCAGCAGCGATCGGACAGGGTGGAATGAGCAGTTCTTC. Amino acids: CASSDRTGWNEQFF.

In its sample, this clone was seen once. The gene calls are TRBV5-4 and TRBJ2-1; D not resolved. The length of the CDR3 is 14 residues. Germline V gene sequence: CDR1 SGHNT, CDR2 YYREEE (reference sequence). V was shortened by 1 base and J by 4 bases, with 9 bases between the two germline ends. The CDR3 coding sequence is TGTGCCAGCAGCTTGTCCTCCGGTTACAATGAGCAGTTCTTC. Translating gives CASSLSSGYNEQFF.

This sequence joins TRBV29-1 and TRBJ1-1; 7 bases align to TRBD1. In germline, CDR1 is SQVTM, CDR2 ANQGSEA. V lost 7 bases to trimming and J lost 8 bases; unmatched junction nucleotides: 10. This CDR3 comprises 12 residues. The CDR3 sequence is CSADTGQREAFF. CDR3 DNA sequence: TGCAGCGCCGATACGGGACAGAGGGAAGCTTTCTTT.

The genes are TRBV3-1 (or the pseudogene TRBV3-2) and TRBJ2-7; D is unresolved. Germline V lookup: CDR1 LGHDT, CDR2 YNNKEL (reference sequence). V dropped 4 bases and J dropped 6 bases, with 10 bases sitting between them. The CDR3 totals 12 residues. CDR3 protein: CASSLGALEQYF. The CDR3 region has the DNA TGTGCCAGCAGCCTCGGAGCTCTCGAGCAGTACTTC.

The chain joins TRBV5-1 to TRBJ2-7, with TRBD1 as a possible D gene (6 bases). Germline V gene lookup returns CDR1 SGHRS and CDR2 YFSETQ. The V and J ends lost 0 bases and 1 base respectively, with 11 bases between them. The CDR3 has 15 amino acids. The CDR3 reads CASSLAPGTSYEQYF. For the CDR3, the DNA is TGCGCCAGCAGCTTGGCTCCAGGGACATCCTACGAGCAGTACTTC.

The J gene is TRBJ2-1, the V gene TRBV9; D possibly corresponds to TRBD2 (5 bases). Trimming cost V 1 base and J 9 bases, with 17 bases left between them. Germline CDR1 SGDLS, CDR2 YYNGEE. The CDR3 contains 15 residues. In DNA, the CDR3 is TGTGCCAGCAGCGTACCCCAGGCAGGCCGGGGTGAGCAGTTCTTC. This gives the protein CASSVPQAGRGEQFF.

The chain carries TRBV10-3 and TRBJ1-3; 7 bases map to TRBD1. The V segment lost 6 bases and the J segment 4 bases; nucleotides outside the gene matches: 12. The CDR3 totals 16 residues. From germline, CDR1 is ENHRY and CDR2 SYGVKD. In DNA, the CDR3 is TGTGCCATCAGCGGGGGACAGCTCACGTTCGGAAACACCATATATTTT. This encodes CAISGGQLTFGNTIYF.

In DNA, the CDR3 is TGTGCCAGCAGCTTAGGGCTAGCGGGAGGGACGGGTGAGCAGTACTTC. Amino acids: CASSLGLAGGTGEQYF. The V gene is TRBV7-8, the J gene TRBJ2-7; 12 positions agree with TRBD2. The V gene end was trimmed by 1 base and the J gene end by 7 bases; junction bases not matched to a gene: 8. This CDR3 has 16 residues. CDR1 and CDR2 from the germline V gene are SGHVS and FQNEAQ. The full variable domain, completed using reference TRBV7-8 and TRBJ2-7, is GAGVSQSPRYKVAKRGQDVALRCDPISGHVSLFWYQQALGQGPEFLTYFQNEAQLDKSGLPSDRFFAERPEGSVSTLKIQRTQQEDSAVYLCASSLGLAGGTGEQYFGPGTRLTVT.

CDR3 sequence (DNA): TGTGCCAGCAGTTATACAGGGGGACCGAACACCGGGGAGCTGTTTTTT. Translation: CASSYTGGPNTGELFF. The rearrangement joins TRBV2 to TRBJ2-2, with 8 bases identical to TRBD1. V gave up 5 bases and J gave up 0 bases; unmatched junction bases: 5. Germline V gene data show CDR1 as SNHLY and CDR2 as FYNNEI. The CDR3 has 16 amino acids.